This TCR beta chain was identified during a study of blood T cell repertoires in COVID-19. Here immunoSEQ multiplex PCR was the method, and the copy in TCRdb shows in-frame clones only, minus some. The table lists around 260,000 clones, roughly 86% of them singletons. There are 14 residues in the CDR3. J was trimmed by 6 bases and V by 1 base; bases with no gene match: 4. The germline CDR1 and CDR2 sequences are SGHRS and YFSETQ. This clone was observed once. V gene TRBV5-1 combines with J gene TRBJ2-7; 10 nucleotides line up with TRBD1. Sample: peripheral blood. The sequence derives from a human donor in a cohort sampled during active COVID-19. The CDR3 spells CASSLRTGGREQYF. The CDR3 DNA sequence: TGCGCCAGCAGCTTGAGGACAGGGGGACGCGAGCAGTACTTC.